The 19 T cell receptor beta chains below come from one sample, sequenced in a study of cytomegalovirus exposure and HLA in healthy donors. TCRdb keeps only in-frame clones here, not all; method: immunoSEQ multiplex PCR. The table includes 110,000 to 150,000 clones, just over 85% detected once. The specimen was PBMCs. The source of these receptors is a woman aged 18 to 35 in good health and CMV-seropositive.

The chain couples TRBV9 to TRBJ1-2; D ambiguous. V gave up 0 bases and J gave up 0 bases, with 9 bases separating them. The CDR3 is made up of 15 amino acids. Germline lookup yields CDR1 SGDLS and CDR2 YYNGEE. The CDR3 bases are TGTGCCAGCAGCGTAGGAAACACGTCTAACTATGGCTACACCTTC. Translation gives CASSVGNTSNYGYTF.

In this sample, this clone turned up once. J is TRBJ1-4 and V is TRBV7-2, with 7 positions matching TRBD1. CDR1 SGHTA and CDR2 FQGNSA come from the germline V gene. The ends lost 4 bases at V and 8 bases at J; junction bases unmatched: 7. This CDR3 spans 14 amino acids. The CDR3 region is CASSSTGPREKLFF. The CDR3 DNA is TGTGCCAGCAGCTCGACAGGGCCCAGAGAAAAACTGTTTTTT.

The chain links TRBV5-4 to TRBJ2-1; 9 positions agree with TRBD1. This CDR3 spans 14 amino acids. CDR1 and CDR2 (germline): SGHNT, YYREEE (reference sequence). The V segment lost 5 bases and the J segment 9 bases; nucleotides outside the gene matches: 9. CDR3 nucleotide sequence: TGTGCCAGCAGGCCGAGGACAGGGGAGGCTGAGCAGTTCTTC. Its protein is CASRPRTGEAEQFF.

The CDR3 DNA reads as TGTGCCAGCAGCTCGGGACAGGGGGGCACTGAAGCTTTCTTT. Translated: CASSSGQGGTEAFF. The chain joins TRBV11-1 to TRBJ1-1; the match to TRBD1 covers 11 bases. Looked up from germline, CDR1 is SGHAT and CDR2 is FQDESV (reference sequence). This CDR3 has 14 amino acids. V lost 4 bases, J lost 4 bases, and 2 bases stayed unmatched.

The rearrangement links TRBV4-2 to TRBJ1-1; D not certain. Trimming pared 1 base from V and 6 bases from J, leaving 18 bases between. Germline assignment: CDR1 LGHNA and CDR2 YNFKEQ. The CDR3 has 16 amino acids. CDR3 protein: CASSQAGLGRSAEAFF. CDR3 sequence (DNA): TGTGCCAGCAGCCAAGCGGGATTAGGGAGGAGTGCTGAAGCTTTCTTT.

The rearrangement joins TRBV4-2 to TRBJ1-2, with D uncertain. V was shortened by 0 bases and J by 1 base, with 6 bases between the two germline ends. CDR1 and CDR2 (germline): LGHNA, YNFKEQ. This CDR3 has 14 amino acids. The CDR3 here is CASSQEAYNYGYTF. Here the CDR3 DNA reads TGTGCCAGCAGCCAAGAAGCCTATAACTATGGCTACACCTTC.

The rearrangement uses TRBV5-6 and TRBJ1-6; D is undetermined. V was clipped by 0 bases and J by 4 bases, with 11 bases between them. The germline V gene has CDR1 SGHDT and CDR2 YYEEEE. The length of the CDR3 is 16 residues. The CDR3 sequence: CASSLVGHQYNSPLHF. CDR3 bases: TGTGCCAGCAGCTTGGTGGGCCACCAATATAATTCACCCCTCCACTTT.

The chain has TRBV11-1 and TRBJ1-2; the match to TRBD1 covers 7 bases. Germline V gene sequence: CDR1 SGHAT, CDR2 FQDESV (reference sequence). V shed 4 bases, J shed 4 bases, and the junction held 9 bases outside the gene matches. CDR3 size: 15 residues. The CDR3 loop is CASSSTRQGSYGYTF. The CDR3 nucleotides are TGTGCCAGCAGCTCGACACGACAGGGCTCCTATGGCTACACCTTC. The variable domain in full, with the rest retrieved from reference TRBV11-1 and TRBJ1-2, is EAEVAQSPRYKITEKSQAVAFWCDPISGHATLYWYRQILGQGPELLVQFQDESVVDDSQLPKDRFSAERLKGVDSTLKIQPAELGDSAMYLCASSSTRQGSYGYTFGSGTRLTVV.

J is TRBJ2-7 and V is TRBV6-1; weak D call: TRBD2 (8 bases). The CDR3 is 15 residues long. From germline, CDR1 is MNHNS and CDR2 SASEGT. With 7 bases removed from V and 2 bases from J, the gap between germline ends came to 18 bases. The CDR3 DNA sequence: TGTGCCAGCACCTTAGCGGGACAGACCACCTACGAGCAGTACTTC. Protein: CASTLAGQTTYEQYF.

This sequence joins TRBV9 and TRBJ1-1, with unresolved D. V was trimmed by 0 bases and J by 1 base, leaving 13 bases between them. The CDR3 has 16 residues. Germline V gene sequence: CDR1 SGDLS, CDR2 YYNGEE. The CDR3 region has the DNA TGTGCCAGCAGCGTAGGGCAGAGACTCCGGAACACTGAAGCTTTCTTT. Protein product: CASSVGQRLRNTEAFF. The variable domain in full, with the rest retrieved from reference TRBV9 and TRBJ1-1, is DSGVTQTPKHLITATGQRVTLRCSPRSGDLSVYWYQQSLDQGLQFLIQYYNGEERAKGNILERFSAQQFPDLHSELNLSSLELGDSALYFCASSVGQRLRNTEAFFGQGTRLTVV.

This clone was seen only once. The rearrangement joins TRBV5-1 to TRBJ2-3, with D perhaps TRBD2 (7 bases). The CDR3 consists of 17 residues. Deletions cut 4 bases from V and 4 bases from J, with 22 bases between. Germline CDR1 reads SGHRS; CDR2 reads YFSETQ. CDR3 sequence (DNA): TGCGCCAGCAGCAGACAATCCGGGGGGCTCTCCCCAGATACGCAGTATTTT. It codes for CASSRQSGGLSPDTQYF.

The V and J genes are TRBV18 and TRBJ1-1; tentatively, D is TRBD1 (5 bases). V lost 0 bases to trimming and J lost 6 bases, with 14 bases between them. Germline V CDR1 and CDR2: KGHSH, LQKENI. The CDR3 is made up of 15 amino acids. CDR3 protein: CASSPPGRDRPEAFF. The CDR3 region has the DNA TGTGCCAGCTCACCACCGGGCAGGGATCGGCCTGAAGCTTTCTTT.

The chain has TRBV7-2 and TRBJ1-5; 10 bases are a match to TRBD1. The CDR3 contains 13 residues. Germline lookup yields CDR1 SGHTA and CDR2 FQGNSA. After removal of 5 bases from V and 7 bases from J, the junction contained 2 bases not matched to a gene. CDR3 sequence (DNA): TGTGCCAGCAGCAAGGACAGGGGGCAGCCCCAGCATTTT. It codes for CASSKDRGQPQHF.

V is TRBV7-2 and J is TRBJ2-1; D ambiguous. Germline CDR1 SGHTA, CDR2 FQGNSA. The V and J ends lost 5 bases and 10 bases respectively, with 15 bases between them. This CDR3 comprises 13 residues. CDR3 amino acids: CASSPRRELEQFF. The CDR3 DNA reads TGTGCCAGCAGCCCCCGTCGCGAGTTGGAGCAGTTCTTC.

V and J are TRBV7-9 and TRBJ1-1, with D tentatively TRBD1 (5 bases). Deletions cut 3 bases from V and 4 bases from J, with 6 bases between. This CDR3 is 12 amino acids long. Germline CDR1 SEHNR, CDR2 FQNEAQ (reference sequence). The CDR3 coding sequence is TGTGCCAGCAGCTTGGGACTCACTGAAGCTTTCTTT. Its translation: CASSLGLTEAFF. Drawing the rest from reference TRBV7-9 and TRBJ1-1, the complete variable domain is DTGVSQNPRHKITKRGQNVTFRCDPISEHNRLYWYRQTLGQGPEFLTYFQNEAQLEKSRLLSDRFSAERPKGSFSTLEIQRTEQGDSAMYLCASSLGLTEAFFGQGTRLTVV.

The CDR3 DNA reads TGTGCCACCAGCAGAGTCGAGGGCGAAAAACTGTTTTTT. It codes for CATSRVEGEKLFF. This chain links TRBV15 with TRBJ1-4; D is unresolved. The CDR3 totals 13 residues. Per germline, CDR1 LNHNV and CDR2 YYDKDF (reference sequence). V shed 1 base and J shed 8 bases, with 8 bases lying between them. The variable domain in full, with the rest retrieved from reference TRBV15 and TRBJ1-4, is DAMVIQNPRYQVTQFGKPVTLSCSQTLNHNVMYWYQQKSSQAPKLLFHYYDKDFNNEADTPDNFQSRRPNTSFCFLDIRSPGLGDTAMYLCATSRVEGEKLFFGSGTQLSVL.

Concerning this clone itself: Other DNA sequences in this sample translate to the same CDR3. The chain has TRBV5-1 and TRBJ2-1; D gene ambiguous. The CDR3 extends over 15 amino acids. The V end lost 1 base, the J end lost 0 bases, and 8 bases lay between the germline ends. From germline, CDR1 is SGHRS and CDR2 YFSETQ. The CDR3 DNA follows: TGCGCCAGCAGCTTGTCCGGTTCCTCCTACAATGAGCAGTTCTTC. This translates into CASSLSGSSYNEQFF.

There are a few counts of this clone. The V call is TRBV5-1, the J call TRBJ2-7; 7 bases match TRBD1. Unmatched junction bases numbered 10, after V lost 4 bases and J lost 6 bases. The length of the CDR3 is 14 residues. Germline values: CDR1 SGHRS, CDR2 YFSETQ. CDR3 loop: CASSPFTRQGEQYF. CDR3 in DNA: TGCGCCAGCAGCCCCTTCACGCGACAGGGCGAGCAGTACTTC.

The chain carries TRBV25-1 and TRBJ1-1; 7 nucleotides line up with TRBD1. Trimming cost V 4 bases and J 0 bases; bases outside gene matches: 2. The CDR3 is made up of 14 amino acids. From germline, CDR1 is MGHDK and CDR2 SYGVNS. CDR3 sequence (DNA): TGTGCCAGCAGTGGACAGGGTCTGAACACTGAAGCTTTCTTT. Its translation is CASSGQGLNTEAFF.